The TCR beta chain under discussion was sequenced for a study of cytomegalovirus exposure and HLA in healthy donors (dated by TCRdb to 2016 to 2017). Broadly, across the study: An earlier analysis of approximately 600 of the donors reported approximately 270 Gb of sequence data and approximately 110 million unique TCR beta sequences from roughly 180 million T cells. Roughly 300 gigabases of sequencing data and 80 million or so unique TCR sequences were included in an early release covering about 700 HLA-typed donors. The genetic ancestry cluster associated with self-reported Caucasian donors included approximately 85% of the roughly 390 genotyped donors. The study aimed to test whether cataloging public T cell receptors could reveal signatures of past pathogen exposure. The study profiled the T cell repertoires of under 700 subjects by immunosequencing and related them to cytomegalovirus serostatus. A separate validation cohort of approximately 120 different subjects was used in addition to the 666-subject first cohort. High-throughput TCR immunosequencing, statistical association of individual TCRs with disease status, and machine learning were combined to predict cytomegalovirus infection status. In a later analysis, previously published TCR beta repertoires from 500 to 750 donors were re-analyzed and high-resolution HLA genotyping was added so that TCR occurrence patterns could be studied. The later analysis used no new phenotypic data to find candidate immune exposures, relying instead on TCR beta sequences and their occurrence across donors. An earlier analysis of approximately 500 of the donors applied high-throughput TCR beta sequencing to assess whether each TCR beta V gene segment acted as functional or pseudogenic. Donor age, sex, ethnicity and CMV serostatus were compiled alongside the repertoire data. A later genetic analysis took genome-wide SNP genotypes for about 60% of the roughly 670 donors and used that subset as a discovery cohort. All discovery cohort repertoires had been generated using a single sequencing platform. Class I and class II HLA loci were covered by the typing at four-digit resolution. Typing coverage differed by locus: A, B, C, DRB1 and DQB1 were typed in roughly 620-630 donors, DQA1 in 500 to 550, DPA1 in 600 to 610, and DPB1 in just under 480. Five DR-DQ haplotypes were handled as single units for association and clustering because linkage in the cohort was strong. Among about 360 genotyped donors of the cohort, an average of about 240,000 unique TCR beta nucleotide sequences were sequenced per donor, roughly 20% of them non-productive.

Library creation used the immunoSEQ multiplex PCR assay. For the multiplex PCR, a mixture combining 60 forward primers for TCR Vbeta segments and 13 reverse primers for TCR Jbeta segments was used. The CDR3 region of rearranged TCR beta genes was amplified from genomic DNA with a multiplex PCR assay. The Illumina HiSeq System was used to sequence the amplified TCR beta libraries as 87-base-pair reads. In the original analysis: A later analysis tallied tens of millions of unique TCR beta chains across the 700 or so repertoires, and approximately 12 million of those chains were shared by two or more donors. Raw reads were error-corrected and collapsed into unique sequences by a nearest-neighbor algorithm in which closely related sequences were merged to remove PCR and sequencing errors. CDR3 sequences were aligned to IMGT reference sequences to assign V, D and J gene segments. For a sequence to be retained, a match of at least six nucleotides was required to both a V gene segment and a J gene segment. Rearrangements were classified as productive when the CDR3 lacked stop codons and remained in frame with V and J, and all other rearrangements were classified as non-productive. CDR3 was defined according to IMGT convention as the region running from the second conserved V-encoded cysteine to the conserved J-encoded phenylalanine. In an earlier analysis of approximately 590 of the donors, sequences lacking an unambiguous match to a single V gene segment were excluded. An earlier analysis of approximately 590 of the donors classified V segments as functional when productive rearrangements were above 56.7% and as segregating when the standard deviation between donors was above 5%. A statistical classification framework was developed to diagnose cytomegalovirus status using the catalog of TCR beta chain sequences. In a later analysis, V and J genes were assigned by comparing TCR nucleotide sequences against IMGT/GENE-DB human TR gene sequences. A later analysis assigned CDR3 sequences and most-parsimonious VDJ recombination scenarios with the TCRdist pipeline. In a later analysis, each TCR beta chain was defined by its CDR3 amino acid sequence together with its V-gene family, and reads without a unique V-gene family were excluded. As a way to deal with suspected cross-contamination and a sequencing artifact, a later analysis dropped approximately 590 nucleotide sequences that were highly shared and had low generation probability. For each public chain, a later analysis derived a clonal expansion index from normalized ranks of inferred template counts within each repertoire. In a later analysis, generation probabilities were computed using a VDJ recombination model fitted to out-of-frame rearrangements, and the results were checked against IGoR. In a later analysis, hypergeometric tests were used to score TCR-TCR, TCR-HLA and TCR-CMV co-occurrence, with a repertoire-size bias correction applied to TCR pairs. A later analysis estimated false discovery rates by permuting HLA or CMV assignments 20 times. A later analysis grouped co-occurring TCRs with DBSCAN, adding TCRdist sequence similarity when clustering within HLA-allele-positive subsets. Co-occurrence clustering excluded repertoires with fewer than 30,000 or more than 120,000 public chains, plus five with anomalous nucleotide sharing. What TCRdb holds here is the immuneACCESS table cut down to in-frame rearrangements. Part of the clones is not present; checked against another copy, under half of the missing clones reflect an unresolved V gene, and the others are unexplained. The V and J calls and clone size are taken from that table; D and trimming were inferred from the DNA. In this sample the table shows approximately 280,000 clones, around 90% of which occur a single time. Together, the top ten hold approximately 2.4% of the sample.

The cohort consisted of approximately 690 healthy bone marrow donors. All cohort members were sampled while nominally healthy, although unrecorded immune exposures were likely present. The donor tested CMV seronegative, placing the donor among the 352 seronegative members of the cohort. A peripheral blood sample was collected from each donor, and TCR beta sequencing was performed on peripheral blood mononuclear cells. Genomic DNA was extracted from the blood cell samples with the Qiagen DNeasy Blood Extraction Kit. The paper's findings and limits, for the study overall: Only TCR beta chains were sequenced in this cohort, and the absence of alpha or paired-chain data limited detectable features. In the study, some 160 TCR beta chains were listed as associated with cytomegalovirus. Compared with the approximately 600-donor mean, donors in an Asian-associated ancestry cluster had fewer N-insertions in productive TCRs, according to a later genetic analysis. In a later analysis, HLA-associated TCR beta chains showed more clonal expansion and lower generation probabilities than non-associated chains that were equally common. The authors suggested that the approach could potentially be generalized to other disease states and immunological phenotypes. A further reported finding was that TCR beta sequences accurately predicted the HLA-A and HLA-B alleles for most subjects in the first cohort. Because HLA typing was unavailable for some donors at each locus, only the typed subset was used in association tests. A few of the identified cytomegalovirus-associated TCR beta chains were confirmed in vitro to be specific for cytomegalovirus antigens. A cluster of highly shared sequence variants was judged likely to be a technical artifact of the sequencing pipeline. Because counts were too low, about 18 rarely observed V segments, including chromosome 9 orphons, were excluded from the earlier analysis of roughly 580 of the donors. In a later analysis, around 15,000 TCR beta sequences were associated with specific HLA alleles at a false discovery rate of 0.05. When HLA alleles, especially DR and DQ, strongly co-occurred, TCR associations were difficult to assign to individual alleles. While some public TCRs were present in many individuals, most TCR sequences turned up only very rarely across donors. Presence/absence analyses assumed roughly uniform sequencing depth across donors, an assumption that may not hold. A later analysis found that TCR association rates varied across HLA loci, with DRB1 alleles showing the most associated TCRs and HLA-C alleles the fewest. The only immune exposure information available for the cohort was CMV serostatus. According to a later analysis, most CMV-associated TCR beta chains appeared to be HLA-restricted, and the HLA associations seemed to be driven largely by CMV exposure. The classifier was reported to diagnose cytomegalovirus status with high specificity and sensitivity in both the original cohort and the validation cohort. Broadly in line with IMGT annotations, most TCR beta V segments showed up in productive rearrangements about 87% or about 30% of the time in an earlier analysis of around 600 of the donors. Several of the top co-occurrence clusters appeared to be linked to parvovirus B19, influenza, CMV and Epstein-Barr virus, according to a later analysis. In a later genetic analysis, a missense DCLRE1C variant was associated with V-gene and J-gene trimming of TCR beta chains, and the association was replicated in an independent cohort. Correlated functional status among segregating V segments might reflect linkage disequilibrium, but an unknown experimental factor could not be ruled out. The 87-base-pair reads could not distinguish some IMGT-functional V segments, including TRBV6-2 and TRBV6-3, so those segments were excluded.

As regards this clone: No antigen is known for it. One base away there is no much larger clone; base qualities are not given.

V is trimmed back by 0 bases and J by 5 bases, and the junction contains 10 bases that no gene match accounts for. Based on the germline V gene, the CDR1 and CDR2 sequences are MGHRA and YSYEKL. Including the terminal cysteine and phenylalanine, the CDR3 comprises 17 residues. Only CDR3 DNA is held: 51 bases, read in frame from base 1. The rearranged chain carries TRBV4-1 and TRBJ1-5, and 7 bases in between align with TRBD1. The receptor's source is a woman in her late teens or twenties in good health and CMV-seronegative. Specimen: PBMCs. In nucleotide form, the sequence is TGCGCCAGCAGCCAAGACCTAAGACAGGGTATGGATCAGCCCCAGCATTTT. Its protein reads: CASSQDLRQGMDQPQHF.